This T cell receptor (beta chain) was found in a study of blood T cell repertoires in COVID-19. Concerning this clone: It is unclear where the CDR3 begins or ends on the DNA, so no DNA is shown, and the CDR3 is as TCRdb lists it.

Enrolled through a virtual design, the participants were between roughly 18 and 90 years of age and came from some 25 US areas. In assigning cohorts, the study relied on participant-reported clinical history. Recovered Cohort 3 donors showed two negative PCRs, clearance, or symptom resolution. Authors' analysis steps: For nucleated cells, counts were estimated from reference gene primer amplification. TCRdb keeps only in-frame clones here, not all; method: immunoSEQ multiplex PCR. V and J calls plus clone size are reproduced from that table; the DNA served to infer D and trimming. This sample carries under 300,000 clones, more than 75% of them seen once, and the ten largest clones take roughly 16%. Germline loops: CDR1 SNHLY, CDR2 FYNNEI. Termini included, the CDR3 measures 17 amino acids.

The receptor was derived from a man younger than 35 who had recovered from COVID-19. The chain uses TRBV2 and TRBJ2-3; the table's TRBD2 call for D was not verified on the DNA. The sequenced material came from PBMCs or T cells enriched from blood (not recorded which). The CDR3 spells CASSTSVADRGTDTQYF.